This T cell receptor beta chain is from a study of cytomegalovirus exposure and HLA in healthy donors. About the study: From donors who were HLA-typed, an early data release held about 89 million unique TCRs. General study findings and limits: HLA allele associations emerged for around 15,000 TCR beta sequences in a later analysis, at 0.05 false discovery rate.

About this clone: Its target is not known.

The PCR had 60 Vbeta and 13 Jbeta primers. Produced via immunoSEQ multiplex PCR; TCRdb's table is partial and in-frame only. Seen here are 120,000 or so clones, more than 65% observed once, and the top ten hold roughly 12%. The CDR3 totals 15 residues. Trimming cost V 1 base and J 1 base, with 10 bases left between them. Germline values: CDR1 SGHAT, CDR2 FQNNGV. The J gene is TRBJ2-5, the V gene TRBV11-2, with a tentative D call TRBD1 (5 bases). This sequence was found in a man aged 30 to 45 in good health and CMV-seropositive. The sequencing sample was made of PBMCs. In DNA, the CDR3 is TGTGCCAGCAGCTTAGTTCGAAGGGGCCAAGAGACCCAGTACTTC. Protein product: CASSLVRRGQETQYF.